The 26 T cell receptor beta chains given below trace back to one sample, sequenced in a study of response to subunit inactivated influenza vaccine. TCRdb redid the calling of the RT-PCR reads with MiXCR, one entry per CDR3 protein. Here the sample spans approximately 480,000 distinct CDR3 sequences, 10% to 11% being singletons. The sequences come from PBMCs from blood, collected about 6 weeks after vaccination. The receptors come from a man aged 50 to 60 who received an inactivated influenza vaccine.

There are many counts of this clonotype. The gene calls are TRBV9 and TRBJ2-7; 8 nucleotides agree with TRBD2. The CDR3 loop spans 14 amino acids. The J segment lost 7 bases and the V segment lost 1 base, leaving 7 bases of the junction unmatched. Germline V gives CDR1 SGDLS, CDR2 YYNGEE. CDR3 loop: CASSVSPTSGEQYF. In DNA, the CDR3 is TGTGCCAGCAGCGTATCACCCACTAGCGGTGAGCAGTACTTC. The complete variable domain, with remaining parts taken from reference TRBV9 and TRBJ2-7, reads DSGVTQTPKHLITATGQRVTLRCSPRSGDLSVYWYQQSLDQGLQFLIQYYNGEERAKGNILERFSAQQFPDLHSELNLSSLELGDSALYFCASSVSPTSGEQYFGPGTRLTVT.

This clonotype turned up a few times. The chain joins TRBV7-9 to TRBJ2-2; TRBD1 is a possible D gene (5 bases). The V end lost 5 bases, the J end lost 6 bases, and 7 bases lay between the germline ends. CDR3 length: 12 amino acids. Germline V CDR1 and CDR2: SEHNR, FQNEAQ (reference sequence). CDR3 nucleotide sequence: TGTGCCAGCAGCCTGACAGCCGGGGAGCTGTTTTTT. This gives the protein CASSLTAGELFF.

This clonotype was counted between two and nine times. The chain joins TRBV10-3 to TRBJ2-2; D may be TRBD1 or TRBD2 (5 bases each). Trimming took off 3 bases at V and 7 bases at J, with 12 bases between the two ends. The germline V gene encodes CDR1 ENHRY and CDR2 SYGVKD. The CDR3 has 14 amino acids. The CDR3 bases are TGTGCCATCAGTGACAAAGGGGAGATCGGGGAGCTGTTTTTT. Encoded protein: CAISDKGEIGELFF.

V is TRBV28 and J is TRBJ2-2; D perhaps matches TRBD1 (6 bases). Germline CDR1 and CDR2: MDHEN and SYDVKM. The CDR3 contains 13 residues. Trimming removed 8 bases at V and 4 bases at J, with 11 bases between. CDR3 protein: CASLTRGTGELFF. The CDR3 region has the DNA TGTGCCAGCCTAACCAGGGGCACCGGGGAGCTGTTTTTT.

J is TRBJ1-6 and V is TRBV4-2, with a possible D match to TRBD1 (5 bases). CDR3 length: 15 amino acids. V gave up 5 bases and J gave up 6 bases, with 14 bases separating them. Germline V gene lookup returns CDR1 LGHNA and CDR2 YNFKEQ. This chain's CDR3 is CASSTQTEINSPLHF. The CDR3 region has the DNA TGTGCCAGCAGCACCCAGACAGAGATTAATTCACCCCTCCACTTT.

This sequence joins TRBV5-1 and TRBJ2-1; 8 bases match TRBD1. The CDR3 contains 19 residues. Germline CDR1 reads SGHRS; CDR2 reads YFSETQ. V shed 2 bases, J shed 3 bases, and the junction held 16 bases outside the gene matches. The CDR3: CASSFRRQGASGRYNEQFF. The CDR3 DNA reads as TGCGCCAGCAGCTTTAGGAGGCAGGGGGCGAGCGGACGCTACAATGAGCAGTTCTTC.

CDR3 in amino acids: CASSLDPQGTGELFF. CDR3 nucleotides: TGTGCCAGCAGCTTAGATCCGCAGGGAACCGGGGAGCTGTTTTTT. The chain is built from TRBV11-2 and TRBJ2-2; the D gene is possibly TRBD1 (5 bases). The germline gives CDR1 SGHAT, CDR2 FQNNGV. With 0 bases removed from V and 5 bases from J, the gap between germline ends came to 10 bases. The CDR3 loop spans 15 amino acids. Filled out from reference TRBV11-2 and TRBJ2-2, the complete variable domain reads EAGVAQSPRYKIIEKRQSVAFWCNPISGHATLYWYQQILGQGPKLLIQFQNNGVVDDSQLPKDRFSAERLKGVDSTLKIQPAKLEDSAVYLCASSLDPQGTGELFFGEGSRLTVL.

The rearrangement uses TRBV4-1 and TRBJ1-2, with D tentatively TRBD1 (5 bases). The CDR3 is made up of 15 amino acids. Germline-derived CDR1 and CDR2 are MGHRA and YSYEKL. The germline V and J ends were trimmed by 0 bases and 7 bases, with 15 bases remaining between them. The chain's CDR3 is CASSQDRTDRFGYTF. The CDR3 DNA reads as TGCGCCAGCAGCCAAGACAGGACTGACAGATTTGGCTACACCTTC.

This clonotype was detected a few times. The gene calls are TRBV5-1 and TRBJ2-1; 10 bases agree with TRBD2. The germline gives CDR1 SGHRS, CDR2 YFSETQ. With 4 bases clipped from V and 4 bases from J, the junction kept 14 bases outside the gene matches. The CDR3 extends over 18 amino acids. Here the CDR3 DNA reads TGCGCCAGCAGCGCGCAGGGCTCGACTAGCGGGCCTTACAATGAGCAGTTCTTC. Its protein product is CASSAQGSTSGPYNEQFF.

The V call is TRBV12-3 or TRBV12-4, the J call TRBJ2-6; D gene ambiguous. The CDR3 extends over 17 amino acids. With 3 bases removed from V and 3 bases from J, the gap between germline ends came to 15 bases. The CDR3 protein is CASSFPLPHYGANVLTF. The CDR3 nucleotides read TGTGCCAGCAGTTTTCCCCTCCCCCACTATGGGGCCAACGTCCTGACTTTC.

The V gene is TRBV20-1, the J gene TRBJ2-1; D may be TRBD2 (6 bases). Germline V gives CDR1 DFQATT, CDR2 SNEGSKA (reference sequence). CDR3 length equals 14 residues. Deletions cut 0 bases from V and 7 bases from J, with 13 bases between. The CDR3 sequence: CSARDWEGGNEQFF. Here the CDR3 DNA reads TGCAGTGCTAGAGATTGGGAAGGAGGGAATGAGCAGTTCTTC.

The chain carries TRBV5-4 and TRBJ1-1; D gene unclear. V was cut by 4 bases and J by 3 bases, with 13 bases left in between. The CDR3 is 14 amino acids. CDR1 and CDR2 (germline): SGHNT, YYREEE (reference sequence). CDR3 sequence reads: CASSVQFEDTEAFF. CDR3 DNA sequence: TGTGCCAGCAGCGTGCAATTTGAGGACACTGAAGCTTTCTTT.

This clonotype was picked up many times. V is TRBV3-1 and J is TRBJ2-7; 14 nucleotides line up with TRBD2. The J segment lost 4 bases and the V segment lost 4 bases, leaving 6 bases of the junction unmatched. The CDR3 consists of 16 residues. Per germline, CDR1 LGHDT and CDR2 YNNKEL (reference sequence). CDR3 in DNA: TGTGCCAGCAGCCTGACCTGGACTAGCGGGAGGTACGAGCAGTACTTC. It yields the protein CASSLTWTSGRYEQYF.

The chain has TRBV7-9 and TRBJ1-4; D might be TRBD1 (6 bases). The CDR3 loop spans 15 amino acids. CDR1 and CDR2 from the germline V gene are SEHNR and FQNEAQ (reference sequence). The V and J ends lost 5 bases and 3 bases respectively, with 13 bases between them. The CDR3 sequence is CASSTKGGANEKLFF. The CDR3 nucleotides are TGTGCCAGCAGCACCAAGGGGGGCGCTAATGAAAAACTGTTTTTT. Full variable domain (outside the CDR3, taken from reference TRBV7-9 and TRBJ1-4): DTGVSQNPRHKITKRGQNVTFRCDPISEHNRLYWYRQTLGQGPEFLTYFQNEAQLEKSRLLSDRFSAERPKGSFSTLEIQRTEQGDSAMYLCASSTKGGANEKLFFGSGTQLSVL.

This clonotype was picked up many times. The chain employs TRBV27 and TRBJ1-1; possibly TRBD1 for D (5 bases). Looked up from germline, CDR1 is MNHEY and CDR2 is SMNVEV (reference sequence). CDR3 length: 14 amino acids. V was cut by 6 bases and J by 5 bases, with 16 bases left in between. CDR3 residues: CASRAQGASTEAFF. DNA of the CDR3: TGTGCCAGCAGGGCCCAGGGCGCATCAACTGAAGCTTTCTTT.

The chain employs TRBV12-3 or TRBV12-4 and TRBJ1-4, with D uncertain. The CDR3 has 13 amino acids. Trimming removed 6 bases at V and 4 bases at J, with 9 bases between. CDR3 loop: CASRSRGNEKLFF. The CDR3 nucleotides read TGTGCCAGCAGATCTCGCGGTAATGAAAAACTGTTTTTT.

This chain uses TRBV28 with TRBJ2-1; D ambiguous. This CDR3 contains 14 residues. V was shortened by 2 bases and J by 8 bases, with 13 bases between the two germline ends. In germline, CDR1 is MDHEN, CDR2 SYDVKM. CDR3 in DNA: TGTGCCAGCAGTTTAAAGGTTCAGTGGTATGAGCAGTTCTTC. Protein sequence: CASSLKVQWYEQFF.

The V gene is TRBV6-5, the J gene TRBJ2-7, with a weak D call TRBD1 (5 bases). The length of the CDR3 is 16 residues. Germline V gene sequence: CDR1 MNHEY, CDR2 SVGAGI. Trimming removed 0 bases at V and 2 bases at J, with 14 bases between. This CDR3 reads CASSYSIGAWAYEQYF. The DNA of the CDR3 is TGTGCCAGCAGTTACTCGATAGGGGCATGGGCCTACGAGCAGTACTTC.

The chain employs TRBV20-1 and TRBJ2-1, with 14 bases identical to TRBD2. Germline CDR1 reads DFQATT; CDR2 reads SNEGSKA (reference sequence). This CDR3 has 17 residues. V dropped 4 bases and J dropped 1; count of bases not matched to a gene: 6. The CDR3 DNA is TGCAGTGCTATTGGACTAGCGGGAGGAACATCCTACAATGAGCAGTTCTTC. Translated: CSAIGLAGGTSYNEQFF.

Only a few counts were recorded for this clonotype. The chain combines TRBV7-8 with TRBJ2-5; either TRBD1 or TRBD2 may fit D (5 bases each). Trimming removed 5 bases at V and 5 bases at J, with 18 bases between. Germline CDR1 is SGHVS and CDR2 is FQNEAQ. The CDR3 loop spans 15 amino acids. For the CDR3, the DNA is TGTGCCAGCAGCCGAACTGGGACGGTGGGGGAGACCCAGTACTTC. Its protein product is CASSRTGTVGETQYF.

The chain combines TRBV20-1 with TRBJ1-1, with D hard to call. V was trimmed by 4 bases and J by 4 bases, leaving 10 bases between them. Germline V CDR1 and CDR2: DFQATT, SNEGSKA (reference sequence). This CDR3 has 12 residues. This chain's CDR3 is CSATKFGTEAFF. CDR3 DNA: TGCAGTGCTACCAAGTTTGGCACTGAAGCTTTCTTT.

Only a few counts were recorded for this clonotype. V and J are TRBV28 and TRBJ1-5; a weak D match, TRBD1 (5 bases). CDR3 length equals 15 residues. V lost 1 base, J lost 4 bases, and 11 bases lay in between. CDR1 MDHEN and CDR2 SYDVKM come from the germline V gene. The CDR3 sequence: CASSLLRGDNQPQHF. In DNA form, the CDR3 reads TGTGCCAGCAGTTTATTACGAGGGGATAATCAGCCCCAGCATTTT.

This clonotype was observed many times. The chain carries TRBV29-1 and TRBJ2-7; the match to TRBD1 covers 8 bases. Looked up from germline, CDR1 is SQVTM and CDR2 is ANQGSEA. V was clipped by 0 bases and J by 1 base; unmatched bases: 8. This CDR3 comprises 16 residues. CDR3 DNA sequence: TGCAGCGTTGAAGATATGGCAGGGGGCCTATCCTACGAGCAGTACTTC. Its translation is CSVEDMAGGLSYEQYF.

This clonotype has at least ten counts. This chain joins TRBV10-3 and TRBJ2-2, with 8 bases matching TRBD1. Looked up from germline, CDR1 is ENHRY and CDR2 is SYGVKD. The CDR3 loop spans 18 amino acids. With V trimmed by 0 bases and J by 4 bases, 10 bases remained unmatched. Here the CDR3 DNA reads TGTGCCATCAGTGAGTCTGGGGACAGGAGACCGTCCACCGGGGAGCTGTTTTTT. It encodes CAISESGDRRPSTGELFF.

The DNA of the CDR3 is TGCGCCAGCAGCTCCGGGACATCGGAATACAATGAGCAGTTCTTC. Its protein product is CASSSGTSEYNEQFF. The rearrangement joins TRBV5-1 to TRBJ2-1; D is possibly TRBD1 (6 bases). Looked up from germline, CDR1 is SGHRS and CDR2 is YFSETQ. The CDR3 covers 15 residues. Trimming cost V 3 bases and J 4 bases, with 14 bases left between them.

V gene TRBV5-1 combines with J gene TRBJ1-1; D uncertain. Germline CDR1 SGHRS, CDR2 YFSETQ. V was cut by 0 bases and J by 8 bases, with 8 bases left in between. This CDR3 comprises 12 residues. The CDR3 nucleotides are TGCGCCAGCAGCTTGGGGTTACGGGAAGCTTTCTTT. The encoded protein is CASSLGLREAFF.